This T cell receptor beta chain was identified in a study of human T cells and chemical hapten exposure. Looking at the study overall: Mostly female, the patients presented with alopecia areata, totalis or universalis. Minor volume differences among pooled libraries chiefly drove per-sample TCR yield variation. Study conclusions and caveats: Expanded TCRs grouped into significantly more large CDR3 similarity clusters than controls produced.

As to this clonotype: Antigen specificity is unknown.

The time point: patch test 2, 6 weeks after DPC sensitization. Treatment denoted: therapeutic diphenylcyclopropenone sensitization with weekly scalp DPC. V shed 6 bases and J 1 base; nucleotides not matched to a gene: 3. The CDR3 length is 13 residues. Looked up from germline, CDR1 is SQVTM and CDR2 is ANQGSEA. Unique molecular identifiers were attached to individual cDNA molecules during library preparation. MiXCR, run by TCRdb on the RACE reads, gives a single entry per CDR3 protein. The sample contains about 84,000 distinct CDR3 sequences, roughly 10% of which appear only once. The specimen comprised whole blood, sampled in connection with sensitization to the hapten diphenylcyclopropenone (DPC). J is TRBJ2-3 and V is TRBV29-1, with 8 nucleotides matching TRBD1. The TCR comes from a woman aged 30 to 39 with alopecia areata. Some clones in this sample may be carry-over from other donors' samples. CDR3 bases: TGCAGCGTCCAGGGGGCAGGCACAGATACGCAGTATTTT. Translating gives CSVQGAGTDTQYF.